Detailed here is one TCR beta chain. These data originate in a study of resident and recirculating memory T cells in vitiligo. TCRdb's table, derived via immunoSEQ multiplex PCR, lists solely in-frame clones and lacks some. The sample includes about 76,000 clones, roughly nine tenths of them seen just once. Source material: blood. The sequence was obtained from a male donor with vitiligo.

The CDR3 DNA sequence: TGTGCCAGCCACCGGTCCGGACAGGCCGGGAGCTACACCTTC. Translated, it gives CASHRSGQAGSYTF. The J gene is TRBJ1-2, the V gene TRBV6-5; 7 bases align to TRBD1. V lost 8 bases and J lost 9; bases outside the gene matches: 15. The CDR3 sequence is 14 residues long. From germline, CDR1 is MNHEY and CDR2 SVGAGI.